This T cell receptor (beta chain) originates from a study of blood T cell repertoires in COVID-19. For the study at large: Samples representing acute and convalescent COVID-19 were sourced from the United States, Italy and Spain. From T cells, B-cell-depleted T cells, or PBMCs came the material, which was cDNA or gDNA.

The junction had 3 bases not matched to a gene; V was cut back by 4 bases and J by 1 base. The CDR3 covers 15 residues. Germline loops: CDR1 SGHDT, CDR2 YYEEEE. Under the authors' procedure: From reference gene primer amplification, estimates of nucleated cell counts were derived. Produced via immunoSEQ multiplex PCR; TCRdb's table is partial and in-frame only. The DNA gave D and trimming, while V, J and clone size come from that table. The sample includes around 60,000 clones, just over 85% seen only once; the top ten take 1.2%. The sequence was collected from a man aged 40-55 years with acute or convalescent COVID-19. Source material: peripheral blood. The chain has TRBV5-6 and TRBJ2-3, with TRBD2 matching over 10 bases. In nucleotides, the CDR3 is TGTGCCAGCAGCGTTACTAGCGGGGGCACAGATACGCAGTATTTT. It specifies CASSVTSGGTDTQYF. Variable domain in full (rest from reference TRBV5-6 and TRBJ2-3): DAGVTQSPTHLIKTRGQQVTLRCSPKSGHDTVSWYQQALGQGPQFIFQYYEEEERQRGNFPDRFSGHQFPNYSSELNVNALLLGDSALYLCASSVTSGGTDTQYFGPGTRLTVL.